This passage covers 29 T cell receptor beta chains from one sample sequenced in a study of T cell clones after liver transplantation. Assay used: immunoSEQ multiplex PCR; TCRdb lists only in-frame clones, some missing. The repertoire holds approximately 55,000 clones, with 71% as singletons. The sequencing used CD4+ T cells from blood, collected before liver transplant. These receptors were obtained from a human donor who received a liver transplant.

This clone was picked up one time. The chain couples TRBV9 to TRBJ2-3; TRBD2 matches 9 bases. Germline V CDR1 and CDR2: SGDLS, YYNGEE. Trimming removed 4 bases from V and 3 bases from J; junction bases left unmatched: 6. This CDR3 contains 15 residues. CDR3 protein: CASSPPGLATDTQYF. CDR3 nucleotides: TGTGCCAGCAGCCCTCCGGGACTAGCAACAGATACGCAGTATTTT.

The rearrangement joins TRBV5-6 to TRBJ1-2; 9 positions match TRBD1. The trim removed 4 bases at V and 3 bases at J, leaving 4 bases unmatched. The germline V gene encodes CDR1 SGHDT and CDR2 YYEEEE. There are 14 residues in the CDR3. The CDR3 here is CASSEDRGYYGYTF. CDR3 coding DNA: TGTGCCAGCAGCGAAGACAGGGGGTACTATGGCTACACCTTC.

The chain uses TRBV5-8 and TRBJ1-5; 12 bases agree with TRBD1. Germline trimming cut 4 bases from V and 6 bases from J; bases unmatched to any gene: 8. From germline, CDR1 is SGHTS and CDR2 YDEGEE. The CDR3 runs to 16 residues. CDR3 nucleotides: TGTGCCAGCAGCCTAGGGACAGGGGGCTTAGGTCAGCCCCAGCATTTT. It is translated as CASSLGTGGLGQPQHF.

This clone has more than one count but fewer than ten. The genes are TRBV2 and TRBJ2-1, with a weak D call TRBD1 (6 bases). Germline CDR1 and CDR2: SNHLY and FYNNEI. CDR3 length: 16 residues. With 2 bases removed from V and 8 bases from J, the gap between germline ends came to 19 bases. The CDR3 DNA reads TGTGCCAGCAGTGAATATGTACAGGGTCATTACGATGAGCAGTTCTTC. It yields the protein CASSEYVQGHYDEQFF.

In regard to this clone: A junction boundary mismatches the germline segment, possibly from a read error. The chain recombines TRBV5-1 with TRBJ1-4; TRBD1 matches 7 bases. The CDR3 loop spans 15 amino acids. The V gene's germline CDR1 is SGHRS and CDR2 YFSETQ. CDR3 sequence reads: CASSLQGNAKEKLFF. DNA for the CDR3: TGCGCCAGCAGCCTACAGGGGAATGCTAAAGAAAAACTGTTTTTT.

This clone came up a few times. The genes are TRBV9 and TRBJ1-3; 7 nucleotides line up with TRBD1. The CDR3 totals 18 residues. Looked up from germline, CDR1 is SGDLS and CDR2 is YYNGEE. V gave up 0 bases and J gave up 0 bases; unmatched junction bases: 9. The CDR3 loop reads CASSVEGTVSFSGNTIYF. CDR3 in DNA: TGTGCCAGCAGCGTAGAAGGGACAGTAAGCTTCTCTGGAAACACCATATATTTT.

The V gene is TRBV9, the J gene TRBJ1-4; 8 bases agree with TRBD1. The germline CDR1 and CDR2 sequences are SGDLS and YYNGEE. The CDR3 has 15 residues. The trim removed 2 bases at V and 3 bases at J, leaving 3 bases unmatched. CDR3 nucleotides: TGTGCCAGCAGCGTGCAGACAGGGGCTAATGAAAAACTGTTTTTT. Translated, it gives CASSVQTGANEKLFF.

The CDR3 DNA follows: TGTGCCAGCAGCCCCTCACAGGGGAATGGTCAGCCCCAGCATTTT. Translation gives CASSPSQGNGQPQHF. The rearrangement links TRBV7-2 to TRBJ1-5; 7 positions match TRBD1. The CDR3 runs 15 residues. V was clipped by 5 bases and J by 6 bases; unmatched bases: 10. Germline CDR1 and CDR2: SGHTA and FQGNSA.

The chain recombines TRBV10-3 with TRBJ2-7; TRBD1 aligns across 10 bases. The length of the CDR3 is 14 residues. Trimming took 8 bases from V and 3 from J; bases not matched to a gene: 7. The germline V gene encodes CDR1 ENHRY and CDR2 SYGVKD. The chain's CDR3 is CAIGRQGALYEQYF. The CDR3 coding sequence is TGTGCCATCGGAAGACAGGGGGCTCTCTACGAGCAGTACTTC.

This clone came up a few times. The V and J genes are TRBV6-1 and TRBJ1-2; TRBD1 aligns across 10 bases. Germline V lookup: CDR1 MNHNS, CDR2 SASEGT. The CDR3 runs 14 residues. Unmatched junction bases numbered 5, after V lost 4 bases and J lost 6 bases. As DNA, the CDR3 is TGTGCCAGCAGTGCGGGACAGGGGTCCGATGGCTACACCTTC. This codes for CASSAGQGSDGYTF.

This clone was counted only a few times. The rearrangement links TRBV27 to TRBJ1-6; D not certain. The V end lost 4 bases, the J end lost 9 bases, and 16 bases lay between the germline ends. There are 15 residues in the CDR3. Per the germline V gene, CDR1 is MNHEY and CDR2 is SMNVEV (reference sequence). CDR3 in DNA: TGTGCCAGCAGTTCCTCTTCTGGTCCGAGTTCACCCCTCCACTTT. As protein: CASSSSSGPSSPLHF.

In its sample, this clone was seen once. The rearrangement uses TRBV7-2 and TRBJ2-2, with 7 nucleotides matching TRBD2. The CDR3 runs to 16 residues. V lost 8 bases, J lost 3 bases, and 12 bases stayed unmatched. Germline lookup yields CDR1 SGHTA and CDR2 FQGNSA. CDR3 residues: CASRARTGGDTGELFF. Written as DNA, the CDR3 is TGTGCCAGCCGAGCCCGGACGGGGGGAGACACCGGGGAGCTGTTTTTT.

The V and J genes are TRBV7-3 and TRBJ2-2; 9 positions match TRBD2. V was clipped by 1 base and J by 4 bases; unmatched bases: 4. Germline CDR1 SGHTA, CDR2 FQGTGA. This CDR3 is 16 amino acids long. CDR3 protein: CASSLISGGTTGELFF. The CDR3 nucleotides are TGTGCCAGCAGCTTAATCAGCGGGGGGACCACCGGGGAGCTGTTTTTT.

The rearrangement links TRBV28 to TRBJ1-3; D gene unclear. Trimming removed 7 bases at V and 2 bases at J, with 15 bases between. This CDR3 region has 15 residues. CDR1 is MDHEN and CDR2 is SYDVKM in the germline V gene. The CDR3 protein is CASTLEEATGNTIYF. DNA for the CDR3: TGTGCCAGCACCCTAGAAGAGGCTACTGGAAACACCATATATTTT.

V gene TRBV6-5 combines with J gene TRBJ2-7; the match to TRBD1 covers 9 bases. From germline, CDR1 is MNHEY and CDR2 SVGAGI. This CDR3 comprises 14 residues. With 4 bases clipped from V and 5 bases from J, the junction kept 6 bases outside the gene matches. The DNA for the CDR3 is TGTGCCAGCAGTTCGGGACAGGGAATCGACGAGCAGTACTTC. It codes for CASSSGQGIDEQYF.

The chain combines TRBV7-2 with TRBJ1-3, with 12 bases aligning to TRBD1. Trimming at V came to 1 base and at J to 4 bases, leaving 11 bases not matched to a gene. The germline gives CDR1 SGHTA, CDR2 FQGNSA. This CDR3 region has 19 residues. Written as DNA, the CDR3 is TGTGCCAGCAGCTTAGATTTCGGGGACAGGGGGCGCAAAGGAAACACCATATATTTT. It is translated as CASSLDFGDRGRKGNTIYF.

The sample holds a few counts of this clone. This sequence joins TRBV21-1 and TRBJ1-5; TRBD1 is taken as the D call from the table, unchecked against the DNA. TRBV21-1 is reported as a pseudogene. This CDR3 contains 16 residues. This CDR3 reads CASSGSHGTGNQPQHF. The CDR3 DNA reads TGTGCCAGCAGCGGCTCACACGGGACAGGGAATCAGCCCCAGCATTTT.

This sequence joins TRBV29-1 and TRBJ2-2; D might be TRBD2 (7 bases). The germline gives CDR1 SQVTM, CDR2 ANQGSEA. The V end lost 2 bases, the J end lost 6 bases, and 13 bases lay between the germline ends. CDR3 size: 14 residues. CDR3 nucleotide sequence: TGCAGCGTTGAAAGAGGGGGGGCCGCCGGGGAGCTGTTTTTT. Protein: CSVERGGAAGELFF.

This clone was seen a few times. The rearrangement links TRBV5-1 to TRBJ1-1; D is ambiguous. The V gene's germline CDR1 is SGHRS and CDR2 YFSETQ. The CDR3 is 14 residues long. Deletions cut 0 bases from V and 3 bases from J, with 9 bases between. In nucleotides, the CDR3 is TGCGCCAGCAGCTTGGGGTCCGGGGACACTGAAGCTTTCTTT. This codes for CASSLGSGDTEAFF.

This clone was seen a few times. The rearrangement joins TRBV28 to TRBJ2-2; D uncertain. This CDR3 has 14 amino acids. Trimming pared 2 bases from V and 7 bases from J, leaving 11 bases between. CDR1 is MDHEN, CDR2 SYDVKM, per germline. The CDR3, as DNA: TGTGCCAGCAGTTTACAGGATAGAAACGGGGAGCTGTTTTTT. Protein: CASSLQDRNGELFF.

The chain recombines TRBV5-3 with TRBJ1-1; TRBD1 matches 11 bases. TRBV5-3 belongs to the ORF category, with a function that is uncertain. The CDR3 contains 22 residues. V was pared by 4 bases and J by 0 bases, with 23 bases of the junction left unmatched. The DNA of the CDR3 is TGTGCCAGAAGCCCTGGGACAGGGGGGTCCTTTTCCACCAACTACATGAACACTGAAGCTTTCTTT. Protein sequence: CARSPGTGGSFSTNYMNTEAFF.

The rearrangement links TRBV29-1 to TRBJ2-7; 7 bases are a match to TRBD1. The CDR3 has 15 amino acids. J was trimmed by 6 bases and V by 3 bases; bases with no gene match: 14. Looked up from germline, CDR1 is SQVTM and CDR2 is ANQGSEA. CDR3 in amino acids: CSVESVGRGFGEQYF. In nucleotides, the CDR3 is TGCAGCGTTGAGTCTGTTGGCAGGGGGTTTGGCGAGCAGTACTTC.

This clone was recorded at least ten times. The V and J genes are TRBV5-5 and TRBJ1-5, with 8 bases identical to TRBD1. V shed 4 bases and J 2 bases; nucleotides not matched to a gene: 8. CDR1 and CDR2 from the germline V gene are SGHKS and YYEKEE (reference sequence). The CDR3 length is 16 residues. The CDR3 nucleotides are TGTGCCAGCAGCACGACAGGGGATCGTGGCAATCAGCCCCAGCATTTT. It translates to CASSTTGDRGNQPQHF. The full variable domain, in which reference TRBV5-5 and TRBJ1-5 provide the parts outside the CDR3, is DAGVTQSPTHLIKTRGQQVTLRCSPISGHKSVSWYQQVLGQGPQFIFQYYEKEERGRGNFPDRFSARQFPNYSSELNVNALLLGDSALYLCASSTTGDRGNQPQHFGDGTRLSIL.

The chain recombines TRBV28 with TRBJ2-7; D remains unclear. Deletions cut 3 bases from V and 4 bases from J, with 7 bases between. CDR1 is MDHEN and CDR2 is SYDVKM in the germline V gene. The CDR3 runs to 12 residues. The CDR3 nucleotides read TGTGCCAGCAGTTTGTCGGGTTACGAGCAGTACTTC. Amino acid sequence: CASSLSGYEQYF.

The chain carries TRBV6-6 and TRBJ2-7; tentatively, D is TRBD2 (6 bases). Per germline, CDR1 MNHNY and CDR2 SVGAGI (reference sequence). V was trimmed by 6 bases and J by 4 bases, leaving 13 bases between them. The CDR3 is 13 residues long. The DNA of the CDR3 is TGTGCCAGCAGCTCCTTGGGGGGATACGAGCAGTACTTC. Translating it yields CASSSLGGYEQYF.

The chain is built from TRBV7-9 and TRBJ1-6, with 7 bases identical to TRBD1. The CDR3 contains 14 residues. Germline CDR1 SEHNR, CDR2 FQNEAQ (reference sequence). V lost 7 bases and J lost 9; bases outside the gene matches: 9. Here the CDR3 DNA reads TGTGCCAGCACCTCGAACAGGGGCCTTTCACCCCTCCACTTT. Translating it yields CASTSNRGLSPLHF.

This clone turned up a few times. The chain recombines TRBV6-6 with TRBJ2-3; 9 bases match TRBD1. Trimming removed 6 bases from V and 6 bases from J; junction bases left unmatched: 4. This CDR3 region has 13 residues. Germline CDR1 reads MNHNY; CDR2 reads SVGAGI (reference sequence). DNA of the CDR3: TGTGCCAGCAGACAGGGGGCTATGGATACGCAGTATTTT. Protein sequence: CASRQGAMDTQYF.

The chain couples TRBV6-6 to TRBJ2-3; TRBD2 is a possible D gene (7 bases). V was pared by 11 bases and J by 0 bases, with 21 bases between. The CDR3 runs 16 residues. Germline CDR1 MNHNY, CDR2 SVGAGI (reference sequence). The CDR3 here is CAGRGGRDPSTDTQYF. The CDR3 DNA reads TGTGCCGGGAGGGGGGGGCGAGACCCTAGCACAGATACGCAGTATTTT.

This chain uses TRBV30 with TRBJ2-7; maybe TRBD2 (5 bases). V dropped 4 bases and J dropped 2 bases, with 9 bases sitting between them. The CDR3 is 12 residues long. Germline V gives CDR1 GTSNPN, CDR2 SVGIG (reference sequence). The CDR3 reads CAWKRGTYEQYF. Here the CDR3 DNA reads TGTGCCTGGAAACGAGGGACCTACGAGCAGTACTTC.